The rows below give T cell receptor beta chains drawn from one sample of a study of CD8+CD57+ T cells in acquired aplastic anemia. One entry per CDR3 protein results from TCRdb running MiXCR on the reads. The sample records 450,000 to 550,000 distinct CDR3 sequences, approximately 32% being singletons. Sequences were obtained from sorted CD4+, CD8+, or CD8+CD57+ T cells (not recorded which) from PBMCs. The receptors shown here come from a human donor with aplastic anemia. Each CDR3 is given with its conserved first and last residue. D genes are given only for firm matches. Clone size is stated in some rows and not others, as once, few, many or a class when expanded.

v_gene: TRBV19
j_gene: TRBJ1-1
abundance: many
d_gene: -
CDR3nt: TGTGCCAGTAGTTCCCCCACGAGGAACACTGAAGCTTTCTTT
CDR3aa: CASSSPTRNTEAFF

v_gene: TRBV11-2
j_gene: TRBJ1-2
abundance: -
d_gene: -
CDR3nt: TGTGCCAGCAGCTTAATTGCATCTAACTATGGCTACACCTTC
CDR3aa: CASSLIASNYGYTF

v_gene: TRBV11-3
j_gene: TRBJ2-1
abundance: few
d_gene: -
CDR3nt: TGTGCCAGCAGCCTCCGTAGGGAGATTGAGCAGTTCTTC
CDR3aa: CASSLRREIEQFF

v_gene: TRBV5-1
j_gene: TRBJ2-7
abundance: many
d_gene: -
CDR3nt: TGCGCCAGCAGCCTCGAGTGGCCCTACGAGCAGTACTTC
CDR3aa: CASSLEWPYEQYF

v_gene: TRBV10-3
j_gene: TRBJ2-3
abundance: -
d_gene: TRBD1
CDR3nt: TGTGCCATCAGTGAGTCGACAGGGCCCACATATACGCAGTATTTT
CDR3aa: CAISESTGPTYTQYF

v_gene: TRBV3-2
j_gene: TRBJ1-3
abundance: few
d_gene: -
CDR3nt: TGTGCCAGCAGCCAGTGCTCTGGAAACACCATATATTTT
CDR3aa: CASSQCSGNTIYF

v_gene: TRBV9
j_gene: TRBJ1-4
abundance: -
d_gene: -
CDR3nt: TGTGCCAGCAGCGTAGCGGGTGGGGGGAATGGAGATGAAAAACTGTTTTTT
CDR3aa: CASSVAGGGNGDEKLFF

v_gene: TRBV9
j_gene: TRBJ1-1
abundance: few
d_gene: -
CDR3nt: TGTGCCAGCAGCGTGACTGGGGGTGATTTCACTGAAGCTTTCTTT
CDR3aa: CASSVTGGDFTEAFF

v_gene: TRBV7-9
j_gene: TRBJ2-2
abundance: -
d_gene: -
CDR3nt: TGTGCCAGCAGCTTATATCCGGCGGGCACCGGGGAGCTGTTTTTT
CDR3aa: CASSLYPAGTGELFF

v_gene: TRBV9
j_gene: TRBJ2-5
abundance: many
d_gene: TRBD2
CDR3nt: TGTGCCAGCAGCCCGGGACTAGCGCAAGAGACCCAGTACTTC
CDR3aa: CASSPGLAQETQYF

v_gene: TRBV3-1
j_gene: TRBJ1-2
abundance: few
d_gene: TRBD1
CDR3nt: TGTGCCAGCAGGGACAGGGCTGGCTACACCTTC
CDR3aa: CASRDRAGYTF

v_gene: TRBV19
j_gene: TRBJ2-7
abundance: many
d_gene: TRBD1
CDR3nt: TGTGCCAGCGCACAGGGGGCGACTTACGAGCAGTACTTC
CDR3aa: CASAQGATYEQYF

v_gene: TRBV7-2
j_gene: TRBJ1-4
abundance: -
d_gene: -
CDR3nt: TGTGCCAGCAGCTTAGTCGCAGGGGAGGGTGAAAAACTGTTTTTT
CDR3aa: CASSLVAGEGEKLFF

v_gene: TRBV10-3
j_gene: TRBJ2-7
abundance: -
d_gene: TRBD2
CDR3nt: TGTGCCATGAGTGGCGGGAGGGACTACGAGCAGTACTTC
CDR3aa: CAMSGGRDYEQYF

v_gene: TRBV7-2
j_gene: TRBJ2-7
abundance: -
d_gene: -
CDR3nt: TGTGCCAGCAGCTTAGCCCCCCGGGGATACGAGCAGTACTTC
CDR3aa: CASSLAPRGYEQYF

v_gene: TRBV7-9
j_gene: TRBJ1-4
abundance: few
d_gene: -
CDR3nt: TGTGCCAGCGGCGACAGAACAACTAATGAAAAACTGTTTTTT
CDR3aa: CASGDRTTNEKLFF

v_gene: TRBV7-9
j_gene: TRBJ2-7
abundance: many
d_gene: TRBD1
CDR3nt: TGTGCCAGCAGCTCTGACAGGGGTAATTCCTACGAGCAGTACTTC
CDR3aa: CASSSDRGNSYEQYF

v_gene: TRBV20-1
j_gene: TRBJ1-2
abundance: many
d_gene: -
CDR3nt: TGCAGTGCTCCTATAGGGGCTGGCTACACCTTC
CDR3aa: CSAPIGAGYTF

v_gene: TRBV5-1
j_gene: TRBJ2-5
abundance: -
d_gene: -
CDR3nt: TGCGCCAGCAGCGATGACCCGCCTGAACCACAAGAGACCCAGTACTTC
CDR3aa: CASSDDPPEPQETQYF

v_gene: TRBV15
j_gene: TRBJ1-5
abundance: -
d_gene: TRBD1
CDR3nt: TGTGCCGCCAGCAGTGCGACGGGGACAGCAGATCAGCCCCAGCATTTT
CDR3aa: CAASSATGTADQPQHF

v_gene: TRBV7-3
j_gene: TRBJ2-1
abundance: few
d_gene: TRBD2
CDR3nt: TGTGCCAGCAGCCGAGGGACTAGCGGGTCGAATGAGCAGTTCTTC
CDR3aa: CASSRGTSGSNEQFF

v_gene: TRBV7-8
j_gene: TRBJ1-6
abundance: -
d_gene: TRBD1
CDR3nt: TGTGCCATCTGCAGTACAGGGACAGACCGCTCCTATAATTCACCCCTCCACTTT
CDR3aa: CAICSTGTDRSYNSPLHF

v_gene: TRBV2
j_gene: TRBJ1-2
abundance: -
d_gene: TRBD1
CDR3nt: TGTGCCAGCAGAGGGACAGGGAGTGATGGCTACACCTTC
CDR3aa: CASRGTGSDGYTF

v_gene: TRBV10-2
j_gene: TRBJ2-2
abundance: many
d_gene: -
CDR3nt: TGCGCCAGCAGTGAGACGGGTCTAGGCTCGAACACCGGGGAGCTGTTTTTT
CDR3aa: CASSETGLGSNTGELFF

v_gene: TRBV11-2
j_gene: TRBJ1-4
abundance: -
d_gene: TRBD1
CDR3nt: TGTGCCAGCAGCTCATGGGACAGGGGAAATGAAAAACTGTTTTTT
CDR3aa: CASSSWDRGNEKLFF

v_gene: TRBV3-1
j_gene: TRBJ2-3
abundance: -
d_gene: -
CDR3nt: TGTGCCAGCAGCCTTACTGGGGGGCCTAGCACAGATACGCAGTATTTT
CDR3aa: CASSLTGGPSTDTQYF

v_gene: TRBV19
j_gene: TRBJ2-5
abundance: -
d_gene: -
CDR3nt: TGTGCCAGTAGTGTGCCGGGACTTGCCAGAGAGGGGACCCAGTACTTC
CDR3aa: CASSVPGLAREGTQYF

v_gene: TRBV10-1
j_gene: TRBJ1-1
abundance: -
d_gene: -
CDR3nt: TGCGCCAGCAGTGATCGGTGGGTCGAGAACACTGAAGCTTTCTTT
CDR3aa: CASSDRWVENTEAFF

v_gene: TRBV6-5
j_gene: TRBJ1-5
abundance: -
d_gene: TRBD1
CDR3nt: TGTGCCAGCAGTTTCGGACAGGGACGTGGCAATCAGCCCCAGCATTTT
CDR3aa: CASSFGQGRGNQPQHF

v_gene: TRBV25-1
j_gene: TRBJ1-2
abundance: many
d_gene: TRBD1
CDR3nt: TGTGCCAGCAGTGGGGTGGGACAGGCTGACTATGGCTACACCTTC
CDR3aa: CASSGVGQADYGYTF

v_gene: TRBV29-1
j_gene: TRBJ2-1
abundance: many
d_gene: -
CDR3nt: TGCAGCGTAGGAGGGAATGAGCAGTTCTTC
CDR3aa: CSVGGNEQFF

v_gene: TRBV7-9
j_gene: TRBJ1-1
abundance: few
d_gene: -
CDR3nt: TGTGCCAGCAGCTTAACAGGAGTTCCTGAAGCTTTCTTT
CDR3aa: CASSLTGVPEAFF

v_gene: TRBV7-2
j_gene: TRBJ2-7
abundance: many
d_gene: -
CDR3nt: TGTGCCAGCAGCTTAGCGCGGACTAACTCCTACGAGCAGTACTTC
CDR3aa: CASSLARTNSYEQYF

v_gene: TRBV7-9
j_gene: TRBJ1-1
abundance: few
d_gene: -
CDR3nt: TGTGCCAGCAGCTTACCGGCAGGGGTTGGCACTGAAGCTTTCTTT
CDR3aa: CASSLPAGVGTEAFF

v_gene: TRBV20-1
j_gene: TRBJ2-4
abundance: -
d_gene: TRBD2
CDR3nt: TGCAGTGCCACCGGGACTAGCGTTACCAAAAACATTCAGTACTTC
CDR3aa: CSATGTSVTKNIQYF

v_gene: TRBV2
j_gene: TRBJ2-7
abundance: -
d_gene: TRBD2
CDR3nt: TGTGCCAGCAGTCCTCTATCGGGGGGGGCATACGAGCAGTACTTC
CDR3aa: CASSPLSGGAYEQYF

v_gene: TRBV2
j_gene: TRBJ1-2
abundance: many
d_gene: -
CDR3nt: TGTGCCAGCTCCAGACAGGCTGACTATGGCTACACCTTC
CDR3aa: CASSRQADYGYTF

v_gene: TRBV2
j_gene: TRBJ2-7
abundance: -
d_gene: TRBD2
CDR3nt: TGTGCCAGCAGGGGCCAGACTAGCGGGAACTACGAGCAGTACTTC
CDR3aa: CASRGQTSGNYEQYF

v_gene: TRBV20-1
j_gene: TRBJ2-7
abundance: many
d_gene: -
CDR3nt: TGCAGTGCCGGTCGGGGGGCGGGAGAGCAGTACTTC
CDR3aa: CSAGRGAGEQYF

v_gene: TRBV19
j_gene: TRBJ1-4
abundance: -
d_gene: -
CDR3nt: TGTGCCAGTAGTAGCGCACGAATGGGGGCTAATGAAAAACTGTTTTTT
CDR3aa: CASSSARMGANEKLFF

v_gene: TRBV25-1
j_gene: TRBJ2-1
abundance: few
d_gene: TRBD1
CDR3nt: TGTGCCAGCAACAGGGGGCAAGGCAATGAGCAGTTCTTC
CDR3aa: CASNRGQGNEQFF

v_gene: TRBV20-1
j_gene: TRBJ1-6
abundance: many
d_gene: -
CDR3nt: TGCAGTGCTATACCCGGGCAGGGAAGGCATTCACCCCTCCACTTT
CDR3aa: CSAIPGQGRHSPLHF

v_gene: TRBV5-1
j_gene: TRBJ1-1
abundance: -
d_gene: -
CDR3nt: TGCGCCAGCAGCCCCGATACGAACACTGAAGCTTTCTTT
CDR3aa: CASSPDTNTEAFF

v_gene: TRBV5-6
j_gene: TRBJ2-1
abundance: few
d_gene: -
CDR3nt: TGTGCCAGCAGCTTGGTTCTAGGTTGGGACAATGAGCAGTTCTTC
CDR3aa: CASSLVLGWDNEQFF

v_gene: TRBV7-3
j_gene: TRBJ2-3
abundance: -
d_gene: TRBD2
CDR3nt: TGTGCCAGCAGCTTAGGCGGGGGTTCAGATACGCAGTATTTT
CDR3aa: CASSLGGGSDTQYF